This TCR beta chain was identified in a study of blood T cell repertoires in COVID-19. Study details: Acute and convalescent COVID-19 specimens originated in the United States, Italy and Spain. Nucleic acid was either cDNA or gDNA, and it came from T cells, B-cell-depleted T cells, or PBMCs.

Measured with immunoSEQ multiplex PCR; TCRdb has only the in-frame clones, and not every one. This table holds hundreds of thousands of clones, almost 90% found once. The count of this clone is one. Trimming took off 5 bases at V and 4 bases at J, with 6 bases between the two ends. CDR3 size: 13 residues. Germline values: CDR1 MNHEY, CDR2 SVGAGI. This chain connects TRBV6-5 to TRBJ2-6; D not resolved. This receptor was obtained from an elderly man with acute or convalescent COVID-19. Specimen: peripheral blood. CDR3 sequence reads: CASSLVGANVLTF. The CDR3 DNA reads as TGTGCCAGCAGTCTCGTAGGGGCCAACGTCCTGACTTTC.